This TCR beta chain was sequenced for a study of cytomegalovirus exposure and HLA in healthy donors. In regard to this clone: Antigen specificity is unknown.

Study results and limitations: Listed as cytomegalovirus-associated were approximately 160 TCR beta chains. High specificity and sensitivity for cytomegalovirus status were reported for the classifier. Subsequent analysis revealed that first-cohort TCR clusters tended to co-occur in the 110 or so validation repertoires.

Sequencing used immunoSEQ multiplex PCR; TCRdb keeps in-frame clones, though not all of them. The sample records over 150,000 clones, about 90% being singletons. The donors were in the roughly 120-subject validation cohort, distinct from the approximately 700-subject first cohort. CDR1 SGHTA and CDR2 FQGNSA come from the germline V gene. V was clipped by 1 base and J by 5 bases, with 12 bases between them. This CDR3 has 14 residues. The chain uses TRBV7-2 and TRBJ2-7; perhaps TRBD2 as D (5 bases). The sequence was collected from a woman younger than 35 in good health and CMV-seropositive. The sequenced material came from PBMCs. CDR3 region: CASSLVSSLNEQYF. The CDR3 DNA reads TGTGCCAGCAGCTTAGTATCTAGCTTAAACGAGCAGTACTTC.